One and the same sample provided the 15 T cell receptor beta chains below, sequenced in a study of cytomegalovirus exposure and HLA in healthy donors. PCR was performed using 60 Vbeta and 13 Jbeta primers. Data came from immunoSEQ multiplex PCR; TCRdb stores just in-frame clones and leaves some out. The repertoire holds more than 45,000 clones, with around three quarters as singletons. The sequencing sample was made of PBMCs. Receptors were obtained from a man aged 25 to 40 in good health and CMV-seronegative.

Written as DNA, the CDR3 is TGTGCCAGCAGCCCCGATGGACAGGGGCGCTATGGCTACACCTTC. It codes for CASSPDGQGRYGYTF. The rearrangement joins TRBV7-8 to TRBJ1-2; 9 bases line up with TRBD1. The CDR3 is 15 amino acids. The ends lost 5 bases at V and 4 bases at J; junction bases unmatched: 8. The germline CDR1 and CDR2 sequences are SGHVS and FQNEAQ.

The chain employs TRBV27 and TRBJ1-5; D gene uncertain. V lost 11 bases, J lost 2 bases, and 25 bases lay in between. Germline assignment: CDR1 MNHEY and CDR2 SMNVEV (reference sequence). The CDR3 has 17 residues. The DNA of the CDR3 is TGTGCCTTGTGTAGTGTAAGACACAGATTTGGCAATCAGCCCCAGCATTTT. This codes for CALCSVRHRFGNQPQHF.

CDR3: CASSLADRESNTGELFF. As DNA, the CDR3 is TGCGCCAGCAGCTTGGCCGACAGGGAGTCGAACACCGGGGAGCTGTTTTTT. The V and J genes are TRBV5-1 and TRBJ2-2; 7 nucleotides agree with TRBD1. Germline V CDR1 and CDR2: SGHRS, YFSETQ. Trimming cost V 0 bases and J 0 bases; bases outside gene matches: 5. This CDR3 is built from 17 residues.

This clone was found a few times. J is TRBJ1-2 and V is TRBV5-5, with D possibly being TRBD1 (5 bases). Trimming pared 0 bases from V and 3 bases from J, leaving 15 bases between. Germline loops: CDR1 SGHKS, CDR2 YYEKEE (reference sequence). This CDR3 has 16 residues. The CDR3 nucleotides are TGTGCCAGCAGCTTGGTGTCAGGGCCAGAGGACTATGGCTACACCTTC. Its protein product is CASSLVSGPEDYGYTF. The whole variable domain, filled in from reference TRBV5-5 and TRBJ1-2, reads DAGVTQSPTHLIKTRGQQVTLRCSPISGHKSVSWYQQVLGQGPQFIFQYYEKEERGRGNFPDRFSARQFPNYSSELNVNALLLGDSALYLCASSLVSGPEDYGYTFGSGTRLTVV.

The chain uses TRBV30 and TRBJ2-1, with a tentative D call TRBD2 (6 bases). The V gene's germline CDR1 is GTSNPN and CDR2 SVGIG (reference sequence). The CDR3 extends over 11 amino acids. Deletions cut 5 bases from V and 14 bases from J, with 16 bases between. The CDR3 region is CAWGGTGAEFF. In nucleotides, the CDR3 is TGTGCCTGGGGAGGGACTGGGGCAGAGTTCTTC. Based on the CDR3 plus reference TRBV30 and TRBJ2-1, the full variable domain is SQTIHQWPATLVQPVGSPLSLECTVEGTSNPNLYWYRQAAGRGLQLLFYSVGIGQISSEVPQNLSASRPQDRQFILSSKKLLLSDSGFYLCAWGGTGAEFFGPGTRLTVL.

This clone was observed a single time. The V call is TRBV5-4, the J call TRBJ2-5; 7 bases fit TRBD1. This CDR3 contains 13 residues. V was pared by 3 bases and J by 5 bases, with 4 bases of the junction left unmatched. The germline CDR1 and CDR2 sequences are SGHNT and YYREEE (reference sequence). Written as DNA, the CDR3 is TGTGCCAGCAGCTCAACAGGGGTCGAGACCCAGTACTTC. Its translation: CASSSTGVETQYF.

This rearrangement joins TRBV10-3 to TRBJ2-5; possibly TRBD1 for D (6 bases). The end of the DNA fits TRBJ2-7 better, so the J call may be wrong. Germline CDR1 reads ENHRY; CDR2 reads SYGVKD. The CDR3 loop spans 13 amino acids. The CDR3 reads CAMSRGPRNEQYF. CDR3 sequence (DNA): TGTGCCATGTCCAGGGGCCCTAGGAACGAGCAGTACTTC.

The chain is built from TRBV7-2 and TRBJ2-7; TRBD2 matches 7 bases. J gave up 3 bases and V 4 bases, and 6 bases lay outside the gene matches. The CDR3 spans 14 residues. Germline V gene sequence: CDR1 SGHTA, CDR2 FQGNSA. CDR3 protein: CASSSPGGVYEQYF. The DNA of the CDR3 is TGTGCCAGCAGCTCCCCGGGGGGTGTCTACGAGCAGTACTTC.

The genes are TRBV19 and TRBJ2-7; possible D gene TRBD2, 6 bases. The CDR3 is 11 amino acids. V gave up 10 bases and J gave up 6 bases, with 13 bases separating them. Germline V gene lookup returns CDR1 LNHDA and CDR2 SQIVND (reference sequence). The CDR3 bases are TGTGCCACGCACGTCGGGGGCGAGCAGTACTTC. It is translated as CATHVGGEQYF.

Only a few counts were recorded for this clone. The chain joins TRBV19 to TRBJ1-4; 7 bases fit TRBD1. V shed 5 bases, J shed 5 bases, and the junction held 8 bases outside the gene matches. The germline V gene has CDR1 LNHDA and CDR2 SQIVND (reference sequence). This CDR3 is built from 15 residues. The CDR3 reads CASSADRVGNEKLFF. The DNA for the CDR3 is TGTGCCAGTAGTGCAGACAGGGTCGGGAATGAAAAACTGTTTTTT.

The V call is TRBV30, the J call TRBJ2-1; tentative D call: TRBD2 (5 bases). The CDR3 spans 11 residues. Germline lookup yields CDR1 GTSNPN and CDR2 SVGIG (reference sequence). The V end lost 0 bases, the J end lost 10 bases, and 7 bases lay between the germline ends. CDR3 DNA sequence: TGTGCCTGGAGTGTACGGGAAGAGCAGTTCTTC. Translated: CAWSVREEQFF.

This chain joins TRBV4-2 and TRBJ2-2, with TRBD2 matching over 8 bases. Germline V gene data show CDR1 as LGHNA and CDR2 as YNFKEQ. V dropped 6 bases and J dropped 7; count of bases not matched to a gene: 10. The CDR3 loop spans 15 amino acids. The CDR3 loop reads CASSPTIGTSGELFF. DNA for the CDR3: TGTGCCAGCAGTCCAACCATCGGGACTAGCGGGGAGCTGTTTTTT.

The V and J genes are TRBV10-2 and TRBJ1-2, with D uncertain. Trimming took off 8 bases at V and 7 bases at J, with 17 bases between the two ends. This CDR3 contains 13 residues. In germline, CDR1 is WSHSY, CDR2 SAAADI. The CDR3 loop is CASSNTPRGGYTF. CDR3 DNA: TGCGCCAGCTCAAATACACCCCGTGGTGGCTACACCTTC.

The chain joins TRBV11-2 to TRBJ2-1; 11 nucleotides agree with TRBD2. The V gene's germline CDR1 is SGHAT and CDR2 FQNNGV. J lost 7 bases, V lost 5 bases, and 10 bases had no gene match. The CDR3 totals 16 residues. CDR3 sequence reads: CASSLMLGTSGNEQFF. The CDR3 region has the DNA TGTGCCAGCAGCCTAATGTTAGGGACTAGCGGAAATGAGCAGTTCTTC.

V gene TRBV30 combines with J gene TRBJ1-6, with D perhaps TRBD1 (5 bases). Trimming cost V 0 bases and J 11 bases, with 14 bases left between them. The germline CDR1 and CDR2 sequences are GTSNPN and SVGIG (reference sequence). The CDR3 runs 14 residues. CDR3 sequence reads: CAWSVYGQGPPLHF. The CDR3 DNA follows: TGTGCCTGGAGTGTATACGGACAAGGCCCACCCCTCCACTTT.